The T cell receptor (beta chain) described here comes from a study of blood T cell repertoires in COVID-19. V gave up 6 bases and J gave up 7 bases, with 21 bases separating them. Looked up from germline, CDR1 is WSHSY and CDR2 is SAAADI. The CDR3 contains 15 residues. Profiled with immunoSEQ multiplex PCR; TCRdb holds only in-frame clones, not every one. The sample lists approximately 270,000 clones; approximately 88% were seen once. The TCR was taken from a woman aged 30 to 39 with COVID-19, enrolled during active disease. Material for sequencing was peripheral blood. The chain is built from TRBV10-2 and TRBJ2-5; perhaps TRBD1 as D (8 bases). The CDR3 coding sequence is TGCGCCAGCAGCCCTATCGGACAGGGCGGGGGGACCCAGTACTTC. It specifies CASSPIGQGGGTQYF.